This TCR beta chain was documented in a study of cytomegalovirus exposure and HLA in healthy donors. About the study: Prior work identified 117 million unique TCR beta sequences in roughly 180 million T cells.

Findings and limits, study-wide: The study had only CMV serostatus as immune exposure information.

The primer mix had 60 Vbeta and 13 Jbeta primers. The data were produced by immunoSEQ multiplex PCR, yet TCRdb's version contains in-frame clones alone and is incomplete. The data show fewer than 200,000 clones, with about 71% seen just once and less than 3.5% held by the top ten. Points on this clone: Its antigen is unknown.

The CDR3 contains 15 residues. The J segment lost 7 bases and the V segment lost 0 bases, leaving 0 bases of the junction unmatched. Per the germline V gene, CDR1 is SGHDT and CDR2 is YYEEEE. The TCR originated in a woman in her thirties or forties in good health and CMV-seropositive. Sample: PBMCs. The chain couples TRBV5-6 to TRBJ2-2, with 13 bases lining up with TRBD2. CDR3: CASSLGLAGGGELFF. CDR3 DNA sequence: TGTGCCAGCAGCTTGGGACTAGCGGGAGGCGGGGAGCTGTTTTTT.